This is a list of T cell receptor beta chains from one sample in a study of CD8 T cells in ankylosing spondylitis. One entry per CDR3 protein, called by TCRdb with MiXCR from the 5' RACE reads. The data show just under 550,000 distinct CDR3 sequences, with roughly 13% seen just once and approximately 6.3% held by the top ten. Sequencing was performed on blood, either unsorted or a sorted T cell fraction (not recorded which). These TCRs come from a male donor with ankylosing spondylitis. Both conserved end residues are trimmed from each CDR3. The D gene is left open where the match is weak.

J | D | V | CDR3
TRBJ2-1 | - | TRBV4-2 | ASSLLASSSYNEQF
TRBJ1-1 | - | TRBV11-2 | ASTPESKRVNTEAF
TRBJ2-1 | TRBD2 | TRBV11-2 | ASIQGGSSSYNEQF
TRBJ1-5 | TRBD1 | TRBV3-1 | ASSSEGARNQPQH
TRBJ1-1 | - | TRBV6-1 | ASSPTGTPNTEAF
TRBJ1-1 | - | TRBV20-1 | SARDSGTRRGNTEAF
TRBJ2-1 | TRBD2 | TRBV10-3 | AIIRGSSYNEQF
TRBJ2-1 | TRBD1 | TRBV30 | AWGQGLPRNEQF
TRBJ2-1 | - | TRBV7-9 | ASSFTREWYNEQF
TRBJ2-3 | TRBD2 | TRBV7-9 | ASSQGLAGSNTQY
TRBJ2-7 | - | TRBV12-3/TRBV12-4 | ASSLTRSGEQY
TRBJ1-4 | - | TRBV6-5 | ASSYSGGGEKLF
TRBJ2-7 | TRBD1 | TRBV25-1 | ASRRTGRDEQY
TRBJ1-6 | TRBD1 | TRBV20-1 | SAPTGGFTYNSPLH
TRBJ2-1 | - | TRBV20-1 | SASPDQRRPELRAYNEQF
TRBJ2-3 | - | TRBV15 | ATSSRGLGTDTQY
TRBJ2-1 | TRBD2 | TRBV24-1 | ATSDWASGSRDEQF
TRBJ2-1 | TRBD2 | TRBV5-1 | ASSLAPREGRNEQF
TRBJ1-5 | - | TRBV5-5 | ASSLEVDQPQH
TRBJ2-7 | - | TRBV7-2 | ASSLSQGVNSEQY
TRBJ2-5 | - | TRBV20-1 | SARNRDFQETQY
TRBJ2-6 | - | TRBV5-1 | ASSLSGHGANVLT
TRBJ1-2 | TRBD1 | TRBV6-6 | ASRPQGANGYT
TRBJ2-7 | - | TRBV6-2/TRBV6-3 | ASSQRRSNLFYEQY
TRBJ2-1 | TRBD2 | TRBV30 | AWSVGSGTHEQF
TRBJ1-2 | - | TRBV2 | ASTPDGNGYT
TRBJ2-3 | - | TRBV11-2 | ASSYTGTTDTQY
TRBJ2-7 | - | TRBV15 | ATSRVGGSSYEQY
TRBJ2-7 | TRBD2 | TRBV20-1 | SARWGLAGGYEQY
TRBJ2-7 | - | TRBV5-1 | ASSLVQVDEQY
TRBJ2-3 | - | TRBV12-3/TRBV12-4 | ATRPFTDTQY
TRBJ2-5 | - | TRBV11-2 | ASSSRVSGPETQY
TRBJ2-1 | - | TRBV7-2 | ASSLRAGDYNEQF
TRBJ2-3 | - | TRBV20-1 | SATREYMADTQY
TRBJ2-5 | - | TRBV21-1 | ASPHGHGTQY
TRBJ1-2 | - | TRBV7-6 | ASSLEATPNYGYT
TRBJ2-5 | - | TRBV12-3/TRBV12-4 | ASSLGGAETQY
TRBJ1-4 | TRBD1 | TRBV29-1 | SVKDRVYEKLF
TRBJ2-1 | TRBD2 | TRBV5-1 | ASSVRLAGTNNEQF
TRBJ2-3 | - | TRBV11-1 | ASSQSPLAYTQY
TRBJ1-3 | TRBD1 | TRBV12-3/TRBV12-4 | ASSTGTVPKGNTIY
TRBJ2-5 | TRBD2 | TRBV12-3/TRBV12-4 | ASRPGEGEETQY